The 17 T cell receptor beta chains in this list originate from one sample, sequenced in a study of blood T cells in healthy people across ages. Then a second PCR, running roughly 6 to 11 cycles, was carried out with a sample-barcoded 5' primer and a J-beta primer mix. TCRdb analysed the 5' RACE reads with MiXCR anew, one entry per CDR3 protein. Of 660,000 or so distinct CDR3 sequences listed, 58% were seen once; the top ten hold 30% to 45%. Material for sequencing was blood. These receptors all come from a man aged 55 to 70 in good health.

This clonotype was detected many times. The V gene is TRBV18, the J gene TRBJ2-5; D unclear. Trimming removed 0 bases at V and 2 bases at J, with 4 bases between. The CDR3 runs to 13 residues. CDR1 and CDR2 from the germline V gene are KGHSH and LQKENI. The CDR3, as DNA: TGTGCCAGCTCACCACCGGGGCAAGAGACCCAGTACTTC. This gives the protein CASSPPGQETQYF.

V gene TRBV7-2 combines with J gene TRBJ2-6; 9 bases match TRBD1. The CDR3 loop spans 19 amino acids. Germline CDR1 reads SGHTA; CDR2 reads FQGNSA. V shed 1 base and J 3 bases; nucleotides not matched to a gene: 10. CDR3 bases: TGTGCCAGCAGCTTAGGATTAACAGGGGGCTATTTTGGGGCCAACGTCCTGACTTTC. Translation gives CASSLGLTGGYFGANVLTF.

This sequence joins TRBV4-1 and TRBJ1-2; 7 bases are a match to TRBD1. After removal of 6 bases from V and 3 bases from J, the junction contained 7 bases not matched to a gene. The length of the CDR3 is 14 residues. CDR1 is MGHRA, CDR2 YSYEKL, per germline. In DNA, the CDR3 is TGCGCCAGCAGGCCACAGGGGATTTACTATGGCTACACCTTC. Its translation: CASRPQGIYYGYTF.

The chain employs TRBV12-3 or TRBV12-4 and TRBJ1-5; D remains ambiguous. V shed 7 bases and J shed 4 bases, with 11 bases lying between them. There are 13 residues in the CDR3. The CDR3 DNA reads as TGTGCCAGCACCGGCGGGCCGAATCAGCCCCAGCATTTT. Translation gives CASTGGPNQPQHF.

This clonotype was recorded a few times. The rearrangement uses TRBV11-2 and TRBJ1-1; a possible D gene is TRBD1 (5 bases). V shed 2 bases and J shed 7 bases, with 14 bases lying between them. Germline loops: CDR1 SGHAT, CDR2 FQNNGV. CDR3 length: 14 amino acids. The CDR3 region has the DNA TGTGCCAGCAGCTTAACGCTCCCGGGGGTTGAAGCTTTCTTT. This sequence encodes CASSLTLPGVEAFF.

There are a few counts of this clonotype. This chain uses TRBV24-1 with TRBJ2-1; TRBD1 or TRBD2 may be the D gene (5 bases each). This CDR3 comprises 13 residues. V was trimmed by 9 bases and J by 6 bases, leaving 14 bases between them. Germline V CDR1 and CDR2: KGHDR, SFDVKD. CDR3 loop: CATEGSLGNEQFF. The CDR3 DNA follows: TGTGCCACCGAGGGGAGTTTGGGCAATGAGCAGTTCTTC.

The DNA of the CDR3 is TGTGCCAGTAGGGGACTGAACTATGGCTACACCTTC. Its protein product is CASRGLNYGYTF. V usage is TRBV19 and J usage is TRBJ1-2, with D perhaps matching TRBD1 (5 bases). The CDR3 sequence is 12 residues long. Germline V gene data show CDR1 as LNHDA and CDR2 as SQIVND (reference sequence). V gave up 6 bases and J gave up 2 bases, with 7 bases separating them.

The V call is TRBV6-1, the J call TRBJ1-4; 7 nucleotides agree with TRBD1. This CDR3 has 15 amino acids. Losses at the gene ends were 4 bases for V and 6 bases for J; bases not matched to a gene: 8. CDR1 is MNHNS, CDR2 SASEGT, per germline. The CDR3 reads CASSGDSSGHEKLFF. In DNA form, the CDR3 reads TGTGCCAGCAGTGGGGACAGCTCGGGCCATGAAAAACTGTTTTTT.

V usage is TRBV20-1 and J usage is TRBJ2-3; TRBD2 aligns across 7 bases. Trimming took 3 bases from V and 2 from J; bases not matched to a gene: 5. Germline CDR1 is DFQATT and CDR2 is SNEGSKA (reference sequence). The CDR3 has 14 residues. CDR3 sequence reads: CSARTSLATDTQYF. The CDR3 DNA follows: TGCAGTGCTAGGACTAGCCTGGCCACAGATACGCAGTATTTT.

This chain uses TRBV5-1 with TRBJ2-2; possible D gene TRBD1, 6 bases. V was shortened by 3 bases and J by 6 bases, with 12 bases between the two germline ends. Germline loops: CDR1 SGHRS, CDR2 YFSETQ. This CDR3 is 14 amino acids long. The chain's CDR3 is CASSSDSLPGELFF. The CDR3, as DNA: TGCGCCAGCAGCTCGGACAGTCTCCCCGGGGAGCTGTTTTTT. Full variable domain (rest looked up from reference TRBV5-1 and TRBJ2-2): KAGVTQTPRYLIKTRGQQVTLSCSPISGHRSVSWYQQTPGQGLQFLFEYFSETQRNKGNFPGRFSGRQFSNSRSEMNVSTLELGDSALYLCASSSDSLPGELFFGEGSRLTVL.

Only a few counts were recorded for this clonotype. The J gene is TRBJ2-3, the V gene TRBV29-1; TRBD2 agrees at 11 bases. The CDR3 is 14 residues long. Per germline, CDR1 SQVTM and CDR2 ANQGSEA. Germline trimming cut 7 bases from V and 3 bases from J; bases unmatched to any gene: 6. CDR3 in DNA: TGCAGCGCCTTTAGCGGGGGGGCGACAGATACGCAGTATTTT. It is translated as CSAFSGGATDTQYF.

The V and J genes are TRBV9 and TRBJ2-1, with 8 bases lining up with TRBD1. The CDR3 is 16 amino acids. From germline, CDR1 is SGDLS and CDR2 YYNGEE. V dropped 4 bases and J dropped 8; count of bases not matched to a gene: 14. The CDR3, as DNA: TGTGCCAGCAGCCCCCGACAGGACAGGGCTTGGGATGAGCAGTTCTTC. Its translation is CASSPRQDRAWDEQFF.

The V and J genes are TRBV2 and TRBJ1-2; D gene unclear. V was shortened by 1 base and J by 8 bases, with 5 bases between the two germline ends. The CDR3 consists of 11 residues. CDR1 SNHLY and CDR2 FYNNEI come from the germline V gene. The DNA for the CDR3 is TGTGCCAGCAGTGAAGGCCTGGGCTACACCTTC. Translated, it gives CASSEGLGYTF.

The chain has TRBV27 and TRBJ2-5; a possible D gene is TRBD1 (7 bases). The CDR3 has 14 residues. V was cut by 6 bases and J by 4 bases, with 15 bases left in between. Germline CDR1 is MNHEY and CDR2 is SMNVEV (reference sequence). CDR3 nucleotide sequence: TGTGCCAGCAGGGACGGAGGGGGCGCAGAGACCCAGTACTTC. It yields the protein CASRDGGGAETQYF.

The genes are TRBV6-1 and TRBJ2-2; possible D gene TRBD1, 5 bases. The CDR3 totals 14 residues. With 10 bases removed from V and 3 bases from J, the gap between germline ends came to 15 bases. Germline values: CDR1 MNHNS, CDR2 SASEGT. CDR3: CATTRGADTGELFF. The DNA of the CDR3 is TGTGCCACCACCCGTGGGGCCGACACCGGGGAGCTGTTTTTT.

CDR3 DNA sequence: TGTGCCAGCAGTGAAGGGGGTATGAACACTGAAGCTTTCTTT. Protein sequence: CASSEGGMNTEAFF. The gene calls are TRBV6-1 and TRBJ1-1; no reliable D call. The length of the CDR3 is 14 residues. Germline lookup yields CDR1 MNHNS and CDR2 SASEGT. V lost 1 base and J 0 bases, leaving 6 bases between the germline ends.

The chain employs TRBV28 and TRBJ1-2; 11 bases line up with TRBD1. Germline values: CDR1 MDHEN, CDR2 SYDVKM. The junction had 5 bases not matched to a gene; V was cut back by 5 bases and J by 3 bases. The CDR3 contains 15 residues. CDR3 sequence (DNA): TGTGCCAGCAGTCTCCGGGACAGGGGGGACTATGGCTACACCTTC. Amino acids: CASSLRDRGDYGYTF.